Listed below are T cell receptor beta chains from one sample, sequenced in a study of T cells expressing NK-cell markers. TCRdb re-called the 5' RACE reads, yielding one record per CDR3 amino acid sequence without DNA. The table lists about 260,000 distinct CDR3 sequences, with about 0.39% in the top ten. The specimen was blood T cells: a sorted CD56 or NKG2C T cell subset, CD4+ or CD8+ T cells, or bulk PBMC T cells (not recorded which). The receptors here all came from a man aged 18 to 29 in good health. Each CDR3 is given with its conserved first and last residue.

v_gene	j_gene	CDR3aa
TRBV6-5	TRBJ2-2	CASSYSIASGTPGELFF
TRBV20-1	TRBJ2-7	CSATRGTTYEQYF
TRBV23-1	TRBJ2-7	CAIPGQGPYEQYF
TRBV10-3	TRBJ1-6	CAISQSSNSPLHF
TRBV11-3	TRBJ1-2	CASSLDLRGANGYTF
TRBV5-1	TRBJ1-2	CASGRGQGAGYTF
TRBV19	TRBJ1-1	CASSRRQGGTEAFF
TRBV6-5	TRBJ2-7	CASSYVGKGEYF
TRBV11-3	TRBJ2-1	CASSPAGGDNEQFF
TRBV16	TRBJ2-3	CASSQVRVTDTQYF
TRBV29-1	TRBJ2-1	CSVEGRVGLNEQFF
TRBV3-1	TRBJ1-4	CASSQVANEKLFF
TRBV10-3	TRBJ1-5	CAISEQGLGNQPQHF
TRBV29-1	TRBJ1-1	CSVEDRLDRGRLGFF
TRBV21-1	TRBJ2-1	CASNPASGTISYNEQFF
TRBV6-5	TRBJ1-5	CASSPRGLGNQPQHF
TRBV11-2	TRBJ2-3	CASSWDLQVPSTDTQYF
TRBV5-4	TRBJ1-1	CASSPLGGGNTEAFF
TRBV30	TRBJ2-1	CAYLAGNNEQFF
TRBV5-1	TRBJ2-2	CASSLVPQGSTGELFF
TRBV4-1	TRBJ1-5	CASSQADGGAPQHF
TRBV3-1	TRBJ2-1	CASSQLGGGVAGGNEQFF
TRBV7-8	TRBJ2-6	CASSVSGGGANVLTF
TRBV11-2	TRBJ2-7	CASTQRGLVGEQYF
TRBV3-1	TRBJ2-1	CASSQDPAGGNEQFF
TRBV6-5	TRBJ2-3	CASSYGPNQYF
TRBV7-2	TRBJ2-1	CASSPNRVNEQFF
TRBV5-1	TRBJ2-2	CASSPLAGGDTGELFF
TRBV9	TRBJ2-2	CASSGGLVSGELFF
TRBV5-1	TRBJ2-1	CASSYPDAGEQFF
TRBV12-3/TRBV12-4	TRBJ2-7	CASRRDRGHSYEQYF
TRBV11-2	TRBJ2-6	CASSSRTSGSSSGANVLTF